The clone carrying this TCR beta chain came up a few times. Its matching antigen is unknown. Diagnosis rested on symptoms, serum thyroxine and TRAb, thyroid ultrasound, and orbital computed tomography. The PBMCs were sourced from fresh peripheral blood (less than 11 ml). The sample belongs to a study of T cells in Graves' hyperthyroidism and ophthalmopathy. Study at large: Initial diagnosis, before any treatment, was when peripheral blood was collected. Study results and caveats: Most thyroid clonotypes expanded above 0.001 were also detected in blood.

The germline V gene encodes CDR1 SGDLS and CDR2 YYNGEE. Losses at the gene ends were 4 bases for V and 4 bases for J; bases not matched to a gene: 7. The CDR3 spans 15 residues. Researchers amplified the TCR beta CDR3 regions from RNA transcripts. Researchers ran a first-round RT-PCR on the TCR CDR3 using the HTBI primer set. TCRdb re-analysed the multiplex PCR reads in MiXCR, keeping a single row per CDR3 protein. The data hold fewer than 400,000 distinct CDR3 sequences, with over 12% observed a single time. The sequenced sample was blood. The receptor comes from a man in his fifties with Graves' ophthalmopathy. The V gene is TRBV9, the J gene TRBJ2-7, with 11 bases that match TRBD2. The CDR3 region has the DNA TGTGCCAGCAGCATAGGGACTAGCGGTACATACGAGCAGTACTTC. Residues: CASSIGTSGTYEQYF.